The TCR beta chain under discussion was sequenced for a study of PD-L1 blockade in urothelial cancer. Study in general: At 6 weeks and at 3 weeks (second dose) after treatment start, blood was analyzed.

Data came from immunoSEQ multiplex PCR; TCRdb stores just in-frame clones and leaves some out. In the table there are roughly 53,000 clones, approximately 90% of which are singletons. This clone came up once. Germline CDR1 reads SGHVS; CDR2 reads FNYEAQ. Trimming at V came to 5 bases and at J to 4 bases, leaving 11 bases not matched to a gene. The CDR3 is 16 residues long. Time point defined: pretreatment peripheral blood. Sequencing used PBMCs, obtained around atezolizumab (anti-PD-L1) treatment. The TCR was taken from a woman in her fifties or sixties with urothelial cancer. This chain uses TRBV7-6 with TRBJ1-3; 7 nucleotides agree with TRBD1. The DNA of the CDR3 is TGTGCCAGCAGCCTTGCGACAGGGCGGGAAGGAAACACCATATATTTT. Protein product: CASSLATGREGNTIYF.